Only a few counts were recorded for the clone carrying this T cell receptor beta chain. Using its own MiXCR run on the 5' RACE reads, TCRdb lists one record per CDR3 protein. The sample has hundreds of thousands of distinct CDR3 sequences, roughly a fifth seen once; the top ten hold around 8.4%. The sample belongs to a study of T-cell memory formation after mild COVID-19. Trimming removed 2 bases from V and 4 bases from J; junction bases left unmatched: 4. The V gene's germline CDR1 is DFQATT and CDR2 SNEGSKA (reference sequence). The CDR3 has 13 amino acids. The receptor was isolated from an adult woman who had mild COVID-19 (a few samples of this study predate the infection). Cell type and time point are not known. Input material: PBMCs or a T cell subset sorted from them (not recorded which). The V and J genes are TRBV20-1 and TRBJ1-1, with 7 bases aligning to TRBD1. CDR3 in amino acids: CSARYDRVTEAFF. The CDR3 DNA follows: TGCAGTGCTAGATACGACAGGGTCACTGAAGCTTTCTTT.